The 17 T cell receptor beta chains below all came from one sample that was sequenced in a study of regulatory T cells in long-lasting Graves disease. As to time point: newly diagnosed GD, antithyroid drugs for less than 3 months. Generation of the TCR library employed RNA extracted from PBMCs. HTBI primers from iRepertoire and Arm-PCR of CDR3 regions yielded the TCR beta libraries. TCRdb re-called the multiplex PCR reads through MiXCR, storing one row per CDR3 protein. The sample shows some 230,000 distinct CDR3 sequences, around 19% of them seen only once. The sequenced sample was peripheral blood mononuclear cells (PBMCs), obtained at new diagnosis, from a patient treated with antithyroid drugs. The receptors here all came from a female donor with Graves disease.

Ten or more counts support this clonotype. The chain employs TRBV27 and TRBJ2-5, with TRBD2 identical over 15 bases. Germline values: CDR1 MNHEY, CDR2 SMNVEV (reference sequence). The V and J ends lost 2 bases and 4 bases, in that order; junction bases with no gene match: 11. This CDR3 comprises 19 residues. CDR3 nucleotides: TGTGCCAGCAGTTTAAGAACGGGACTAGCGGGAGGATTAAGAGAGACCCAGTACTTC. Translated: CASSLRTGLAGGLRETQYF.

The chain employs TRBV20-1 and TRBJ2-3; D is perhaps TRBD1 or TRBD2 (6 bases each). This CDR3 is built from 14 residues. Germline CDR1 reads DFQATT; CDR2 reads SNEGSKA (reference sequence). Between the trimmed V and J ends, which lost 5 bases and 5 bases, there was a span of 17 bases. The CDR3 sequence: CSAPELGGRDTQYF. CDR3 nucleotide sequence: TGCAGTGCTCCCGAGTTGGGGGGCAGAGATACGCAGTATTTT.

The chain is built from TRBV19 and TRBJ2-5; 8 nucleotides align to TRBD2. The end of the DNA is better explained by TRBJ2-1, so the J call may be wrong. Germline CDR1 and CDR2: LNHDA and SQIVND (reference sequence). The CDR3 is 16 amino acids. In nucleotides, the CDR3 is TGTGCCACCAAGTTTACCGCACCGGGACTAGGGAATGAGCAGTTCTTC. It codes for CATKFTAPGLGNEQFF.

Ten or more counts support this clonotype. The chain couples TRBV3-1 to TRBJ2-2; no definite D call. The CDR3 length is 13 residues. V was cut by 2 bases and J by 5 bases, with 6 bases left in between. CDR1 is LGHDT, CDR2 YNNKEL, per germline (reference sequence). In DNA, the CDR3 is TGTGCCAGCAGCCAACGAGTTACCGGGGAGCTGTTTTTT. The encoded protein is CASSQRVTGELFF.

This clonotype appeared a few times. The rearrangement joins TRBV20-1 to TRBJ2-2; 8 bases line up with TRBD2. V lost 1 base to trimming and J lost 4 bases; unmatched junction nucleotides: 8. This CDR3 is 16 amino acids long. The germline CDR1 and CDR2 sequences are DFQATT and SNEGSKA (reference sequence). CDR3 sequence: CSARVSGSVGTGELFF. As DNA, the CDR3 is TGCAGTGCTAGAGTCAGCGGGAGCGTCGGCACCGGGGAGCTGTTTTTT.

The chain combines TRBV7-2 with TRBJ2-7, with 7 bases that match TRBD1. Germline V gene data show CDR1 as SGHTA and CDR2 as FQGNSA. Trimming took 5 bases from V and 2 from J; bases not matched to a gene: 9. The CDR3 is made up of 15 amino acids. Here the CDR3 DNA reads TGTGCCAGCAGCCCGAAGACAGGGTTCCCCTACGAGCAGTACTTC. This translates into CASSPKTGFPYEQYF. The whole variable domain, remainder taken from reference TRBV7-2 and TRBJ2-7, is GAGVSQSPSNKVTEKGKDVELRCDPISGHTALYWYRQSLGQGLEFLIYFQGNSAPDKSGLPSDRFSAERTGGSVSTLTIQRTQQEDSAVYLCASSPKTGFPYEQYFGPGTRLTVT.

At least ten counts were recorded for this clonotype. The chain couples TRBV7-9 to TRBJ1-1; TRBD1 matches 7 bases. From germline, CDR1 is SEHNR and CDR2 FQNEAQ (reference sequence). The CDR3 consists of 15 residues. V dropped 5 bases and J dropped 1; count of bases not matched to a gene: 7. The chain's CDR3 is CASSRDTGANTEAFF. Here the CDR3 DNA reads TGTGCCAGCAGCCGAGACACAGGGGCGAACACTGAAGCTTTCTTT.

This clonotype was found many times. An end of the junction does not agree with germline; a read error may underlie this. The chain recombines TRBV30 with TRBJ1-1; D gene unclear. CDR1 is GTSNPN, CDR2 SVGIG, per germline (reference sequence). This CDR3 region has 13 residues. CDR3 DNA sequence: TGTGCCTGGAGCGCGGGATTGAAAACTGAAGCTTTCTTT. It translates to CAWSAGLKTEAFF.

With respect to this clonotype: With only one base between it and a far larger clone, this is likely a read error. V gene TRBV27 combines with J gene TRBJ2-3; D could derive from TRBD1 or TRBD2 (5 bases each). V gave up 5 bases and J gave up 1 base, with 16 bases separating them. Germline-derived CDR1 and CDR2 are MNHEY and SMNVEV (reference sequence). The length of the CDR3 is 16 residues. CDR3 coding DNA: TGTGCCAGCAGTGACCCCTCGGGACCCGGCACAGATACGCAGTATTTT. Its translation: CASSDPSGPGTDTQYF.

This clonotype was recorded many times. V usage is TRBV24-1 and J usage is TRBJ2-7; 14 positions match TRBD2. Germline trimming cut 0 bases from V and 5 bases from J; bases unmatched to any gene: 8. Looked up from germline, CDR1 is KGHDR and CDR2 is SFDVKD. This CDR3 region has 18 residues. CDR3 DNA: TGTGCCACCAGTGATTTGCGACTAGCGGGAGGGCCTCTCCACGAGCAGTACTTC. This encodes CATSDLRLAGGPLHEQYF.

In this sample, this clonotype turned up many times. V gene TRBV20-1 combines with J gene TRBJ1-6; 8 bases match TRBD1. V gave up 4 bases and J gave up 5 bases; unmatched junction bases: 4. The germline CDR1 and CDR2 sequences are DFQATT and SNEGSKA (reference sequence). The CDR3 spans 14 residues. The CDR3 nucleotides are TGCAGTGCTATTGGACAGGGTCATAATTCACCCCTCCACTTT. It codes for CSAIGQGHNSPLHF.

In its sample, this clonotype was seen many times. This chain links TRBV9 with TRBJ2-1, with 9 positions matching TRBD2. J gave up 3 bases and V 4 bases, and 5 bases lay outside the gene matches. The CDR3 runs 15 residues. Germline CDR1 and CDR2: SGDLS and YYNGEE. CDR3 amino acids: CASSLGLADYNEQFF. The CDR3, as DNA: TGTGCCAGCAGCTTGGGACTAGCAGACTACAATGAGCAGTTCTTC.

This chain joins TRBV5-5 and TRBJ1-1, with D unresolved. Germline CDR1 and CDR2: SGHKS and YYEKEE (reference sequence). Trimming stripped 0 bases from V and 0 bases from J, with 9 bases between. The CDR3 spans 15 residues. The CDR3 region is CASSLVGVMNTEAFF. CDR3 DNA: TGTGCCAGCAGCTTGGTTGGAGTTATGAACACTGAAGCTTTCTTT.

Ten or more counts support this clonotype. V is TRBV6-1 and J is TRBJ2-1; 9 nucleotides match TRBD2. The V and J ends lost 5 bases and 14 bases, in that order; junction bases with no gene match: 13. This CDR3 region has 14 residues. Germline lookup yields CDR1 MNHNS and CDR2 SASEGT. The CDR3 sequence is CASSRITDGTSKFF. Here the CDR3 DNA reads TGTGCCAGCAGTCGAATTACAGACGGGACTAGCAAGTTCTTC.

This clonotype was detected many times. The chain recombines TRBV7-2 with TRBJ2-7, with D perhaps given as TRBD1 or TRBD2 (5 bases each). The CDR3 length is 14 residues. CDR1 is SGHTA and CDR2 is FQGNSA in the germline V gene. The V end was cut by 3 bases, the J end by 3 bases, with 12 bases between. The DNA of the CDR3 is TGTGCCAGCAGCTTCCGGGACGGCCTCTACGAGCAGTACTTC. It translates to CASSFRDGLYEQYF. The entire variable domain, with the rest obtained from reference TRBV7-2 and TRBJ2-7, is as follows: GAGVSQSPSNKVTEKGKDVELRCDPISGHTALYWYRQSLGQGLEFLIYFQGNSAPDKSGLPSDRFSAERTGGSVSTLTIQRTQQEDSAVYLCASSFRDGLYEQYFGPGTRLTVT.

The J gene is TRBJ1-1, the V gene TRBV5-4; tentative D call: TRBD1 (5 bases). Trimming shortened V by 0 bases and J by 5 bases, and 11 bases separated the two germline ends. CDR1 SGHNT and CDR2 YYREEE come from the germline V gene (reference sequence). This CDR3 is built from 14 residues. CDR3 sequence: CASSLGRDGTEAFF. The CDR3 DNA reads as TGTGCCAGCAGCTTGGGGAGGGACGGAACTGAAGCTTTCTTT.

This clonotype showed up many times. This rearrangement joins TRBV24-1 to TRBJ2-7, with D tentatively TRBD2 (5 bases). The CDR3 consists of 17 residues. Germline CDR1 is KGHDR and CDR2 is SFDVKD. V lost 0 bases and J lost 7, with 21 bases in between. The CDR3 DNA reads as TGTGCCACCAGTGATTTGCCCCACACCTCTACTAGGAAAGAGCAGTACTTC. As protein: CATSDLPHTSTRKEQYF.